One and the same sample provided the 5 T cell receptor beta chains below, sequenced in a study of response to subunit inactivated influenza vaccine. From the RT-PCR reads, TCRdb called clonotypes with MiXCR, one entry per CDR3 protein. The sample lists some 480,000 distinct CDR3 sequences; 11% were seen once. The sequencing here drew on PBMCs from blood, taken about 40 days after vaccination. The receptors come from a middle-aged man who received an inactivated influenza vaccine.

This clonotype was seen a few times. For the CDR3, the DNA is TGTGCCAGCAGCCATCACACGTCGAGGCCCAGCTCCTACAATGAGCAGTTCTTC. This sequence encodes CASSHHTSRPSSYNEQFF. This chain uses TRBV9 with TRBJ2-1; unclear D gene. Trimming shortened V by 4 bases and J by 0 bases, and 20 bases separated the two germline ends. This CDR3 comprises 18 residues. Germline CDR1 is SGDLS and CDR2 is YYNGEE.

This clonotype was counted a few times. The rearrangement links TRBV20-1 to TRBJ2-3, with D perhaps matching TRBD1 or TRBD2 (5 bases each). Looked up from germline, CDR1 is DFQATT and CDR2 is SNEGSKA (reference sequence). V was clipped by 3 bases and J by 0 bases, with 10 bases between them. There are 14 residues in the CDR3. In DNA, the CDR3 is TGCAGTGCTAGGGTGGGACCTAGCACAGATACGCAGTATTTT. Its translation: CSARVGPSTDTQYF.

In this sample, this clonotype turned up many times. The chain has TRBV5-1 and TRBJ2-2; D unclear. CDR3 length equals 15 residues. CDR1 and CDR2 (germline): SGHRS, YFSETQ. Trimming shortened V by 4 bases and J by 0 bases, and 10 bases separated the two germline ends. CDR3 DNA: TGCGCCAGCAGCCCCCCGGTCTCGAACACCGGGGAGCTGTTTTTT. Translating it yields CASSPPVSNTGELFF. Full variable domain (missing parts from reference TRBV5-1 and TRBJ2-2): KAGVTQTPRYLIKTRGQQVTLSCSPISGHRSVSWYQQTPGQGLQFLFEYFSETQRNKGNFPGRFSGRQFSNSRSEMNVSTLELGDSALYLCASSPPVSNTGELFFGEGSRLTVL.

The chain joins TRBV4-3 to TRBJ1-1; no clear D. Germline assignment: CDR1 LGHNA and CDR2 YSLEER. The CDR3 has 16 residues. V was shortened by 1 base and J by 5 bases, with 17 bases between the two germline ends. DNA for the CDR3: TGCGCCAGCAGCCAAGGATATATGGGTTCCGGGACTGAAGCTTTCTTT. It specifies CASSQGYMGSGTEAFF.

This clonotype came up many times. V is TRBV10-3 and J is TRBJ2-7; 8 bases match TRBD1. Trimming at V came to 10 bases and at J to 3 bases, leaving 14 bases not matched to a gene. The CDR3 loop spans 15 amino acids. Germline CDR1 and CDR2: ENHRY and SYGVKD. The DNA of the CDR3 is TGTGCCACGTACCCTGGGACAGGAGGACACTACGAGCAGTACTTC. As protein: CATYPGTGGHYEQYF.